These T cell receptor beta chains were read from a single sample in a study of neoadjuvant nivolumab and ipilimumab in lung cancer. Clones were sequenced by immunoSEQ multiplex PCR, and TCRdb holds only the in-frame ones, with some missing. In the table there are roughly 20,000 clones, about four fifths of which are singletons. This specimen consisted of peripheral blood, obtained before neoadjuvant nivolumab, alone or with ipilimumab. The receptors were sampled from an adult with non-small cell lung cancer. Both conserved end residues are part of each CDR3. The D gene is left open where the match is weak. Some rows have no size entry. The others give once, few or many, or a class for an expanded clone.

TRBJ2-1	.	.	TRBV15	TGTGCCACCAGCAGACAGGCCACTCACGGGGAGCAGTTCTTC	CATSRQATHGEQFF
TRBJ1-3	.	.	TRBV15	TGTGCCACCAGCAGACACGACTCAGGAAACACCATATATTTT	CATSRHDSGNTIYF
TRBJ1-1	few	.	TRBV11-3	TGTGCCAGCAGCTCCCGGCGGGGCCGGAACACTGAAGCTTTCTTT	CASSSRRGRNTEAFF
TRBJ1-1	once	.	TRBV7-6	TGTGCCAGCAGCTTAGAGGCAGATGCTATGAACACTGAAGCTTTCTTT	CASSLEADAMNTEAFF
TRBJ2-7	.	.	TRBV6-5	TGTGCCAGCAGTTACTTCGGGACGACCCACGAGCAGTACTTC	CASSYFGTTHEQYF
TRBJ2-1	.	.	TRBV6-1	TGTGCCAGCAGTGAAGCAGGGGGCTCCTACAATGAGCAGTTCTTC	CASSEAGGSYNEQFF
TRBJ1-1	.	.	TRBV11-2	TGTGCCAGCAGACATAACCGGTTTGAAGCTTTCTTT	CASRHNRFEAFF
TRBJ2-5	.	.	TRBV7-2	TGTGCCAGCAGCTTAGGCGCGTCGGAGGAGACCCAGTACTTC	CASSLGASEETQYF
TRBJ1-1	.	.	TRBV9	TGTGCCAGCAGCGACGTCCCTGGGGGTGAAGCTTTCTTT	CASSDVPGGEAFF
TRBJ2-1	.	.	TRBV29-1	TGCAGCGTTGGGGGGGCTTATGACGATGAGCAGTTCTTC	CSVGGAYDDEQFF
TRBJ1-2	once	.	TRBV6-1	TGTGCCAGCAGTGTGACAGAATTTGGCTACACCTTC	CASSVTEFGYTF
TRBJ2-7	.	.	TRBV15	TGTGCCACCAGTCATGGCCTATTATCATCCTACGAGCAGTACTTC	CATSHGLLSSYEQYF
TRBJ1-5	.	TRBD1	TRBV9	TGTGCCAGCAGCGCAGGGACAGTGAGCAATCAGCCCCAGCATTTT	CASSAGTVSNQPQHF
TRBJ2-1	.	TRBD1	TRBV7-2	TGTGCCAGCAGCCCTGCGGCAGGGGGCGTTACAGTGGCGTTCTTC	CASSPAAGGVTVAFF
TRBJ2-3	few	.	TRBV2	TGTGCCAGCAGCCCCGGAGAGGCTGGAGATACGCAGTATTTT	CASSPGEAGDTQYF
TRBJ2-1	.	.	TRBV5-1	TGCGCCAGCAGCTTGGAGGATTCCTCCTACAATGAGCAGTTCTTC	CASSLEDSSYNEQFF
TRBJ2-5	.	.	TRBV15	TGTGCCACCAGCTTGTACCAAGAGACCCAGTACTTC	CATSLYQETQYF
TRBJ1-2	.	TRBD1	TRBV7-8	TGTGCCAGCAGCTTTAGGACAGGGGGGGAGGGCTACACCTTC	CASSFRTGGEGYTF
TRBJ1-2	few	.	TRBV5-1	TGCGCCAGCAGCTTGGATGGTTCTAACTATGGCTACACCTTC	CASSLDGSNYGYTF
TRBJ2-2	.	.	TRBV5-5	TGTGCCAGCTCAGGCGGCACCGGGGAGCTGTTTTTT	CASSGGTGELFF
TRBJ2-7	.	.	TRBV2	TGTGCCAGCGCGACCCGGGGAAGGAACTACGAGCAGTACTTC	CASATRGRNYEQYF
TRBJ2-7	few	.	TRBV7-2	TGTGCCAGCAGCCCCCGACAGGCCCCGAGGAGCTCCTACGAGCAGTACTTC	CASSPRQAPRSSYEQYF
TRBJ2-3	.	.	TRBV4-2	TGTGCCAGCAGCCAAGACCTGAGCCGGCCGCAGTATTTT	CASSQDLSRPQYF
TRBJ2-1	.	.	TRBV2	TGTGCCAGCAGTGGGCGCTTCAGGAGCTCCTACAATGAGCAGTTCTTC	CASSGRFRSSYNEQFF
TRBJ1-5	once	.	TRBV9	TGTGCCAGCAGCCCTGGACAAAGGGCGCAATACAATCAGCCCCAGCATTTT	CASSPGQRAQYNQPQHF
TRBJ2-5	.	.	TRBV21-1	TGTGCCAGCAGCAATGCACTTAAACAGGGGGAAGAGACCCAGTACTTC	CASSNALKQGEETQYF
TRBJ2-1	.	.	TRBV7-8	TGTGCCAGCAGCTTCACCGAGCACAATGAGCAGTTCTTC	CASSFTEHNEQFF
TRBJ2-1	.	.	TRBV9	TGTGCCAGCAGTCACAATGAGCAGTTCTTC	CASSHNEQFF
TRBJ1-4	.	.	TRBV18	TGTGCCAGCTCACCTCTAGCCAATAATGAAAAACTGTTTTTT	CASSPLANNEKLFF
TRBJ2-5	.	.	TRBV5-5	TGTGCCAGCAGGACGGGACAAGAGACCCAGTACTTC	CASRTGQETQYF
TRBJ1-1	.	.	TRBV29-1	TGCAGCGTTGTGGGAATACCGGGGACACTACCTACCACTGAAGCTTTCTTT	CSVVGIPGTLPTTEAFF
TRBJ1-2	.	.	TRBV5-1	TGCGCCAGCAGCTTAGGGGACGGAGGCTACACCTTC	CASSLGDGGYTF
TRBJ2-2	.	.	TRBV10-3	TGTGCCATCCGCGGGACCTCCAACACCGGGGAGCTGTTTTTT	CAIRGTSNTGELFF
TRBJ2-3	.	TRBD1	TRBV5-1	TGCGCCAGCAGCCCCGGACAGGTTGAGCCAGATACGCAGTATTTT	CASSPGQVEPDTQYF
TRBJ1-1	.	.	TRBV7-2	TGTGCCAGCAGCTTCGCAGTGAACACTGAAGCTTTCTTT	CASSFAVNTEAFF
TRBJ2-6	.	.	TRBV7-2	TGTGCCAGCAGCCCCTCCGGGGCCAACGTCCTGACTTTC	CASSPSGANVLTF
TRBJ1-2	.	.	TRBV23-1	TGCGCCAGCAGTCAATCTGGCAGGGCGTTAGCCTATGGCTACACCTTC	CASSQSGRALAYGYTF
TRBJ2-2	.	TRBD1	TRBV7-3	TGTGCCAGCGGACCCCAGGGGGCAGGCACCGGGGAGCTGTTTTTT	CASGPQGAGTGELFF
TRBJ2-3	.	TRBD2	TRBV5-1	TGCGCCAGCAAACCGGGACTAGCGGGACCGCAGTATTTT	CASKPGLAGPQYF
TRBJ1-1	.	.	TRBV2	TGTGCCAGCGGTATGATTGCAGTTTCCACTGAAGCTTTCTTT	CASGMIAVSTEAFF
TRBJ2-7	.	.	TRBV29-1	TGCAGCGTTGCCTACTTGAGCTCCTACGAGCAGTACTTC	CSVAYLSSYEQYF
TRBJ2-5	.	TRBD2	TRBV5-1	TGCGCCAGCAGCCGGGGGTCTAGCGGGATCCAAGAGACCCAGTACTTC	CASSRGSSGIQETQYF
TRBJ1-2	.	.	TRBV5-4	TGTGCCAGCAGCTTGGCCGGGGGCTATGGCTACACCTTC	CASSLAGGYGYTF
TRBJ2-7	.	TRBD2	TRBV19	TGTGCCAGTAGTATTAGCGGGAGTACCTACGAGCAGTACTTC	CASSISGSTYEQYF
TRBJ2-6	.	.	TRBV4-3	TGCGCCAGCAGCCCCCTGTCTGGGGCCAACGTCCTGACTTTC	CASSPLSGANVLTF
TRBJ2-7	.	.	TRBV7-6	TGTGCCAGCAGTCAAGAATCCGGCTACGAGCAGTACTTC	CASSQESGYEQYF
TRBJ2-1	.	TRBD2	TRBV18	TGTGCCAGCTCCCTGTCCCCTAGCGGGTTCAATGAGCAGTTCTTC	CASSLSPSGFNEQFF
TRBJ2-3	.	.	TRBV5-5	TGTGCCAGCAGCCTCAGAGGGGGGTACCCAGATACGCAGTATTTT	CASSLRGGYPDTQYF
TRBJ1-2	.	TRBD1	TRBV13	TGTGCCAGCAGCTTCCGGACAGGGGGCTATGGCTACACCTTC	CASSFRTGGYGYTF
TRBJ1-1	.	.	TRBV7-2	TGTGCCAGCAGCTTAAGGATGAACACTGAAGCTTTCTTT	CASSLRMNTEAFF
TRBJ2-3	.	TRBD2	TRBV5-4	TGTGCCAGCAGCCTACGGACTAGCGGGAGTACAGATACGCAGTATTTT	CASSLRTSGSTDTQYF
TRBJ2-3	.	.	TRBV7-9	TGTGCCAGCAGCTTAGCGGCGAGAACAGATACGCAGTATTTT	CASSLAARTDTQYF
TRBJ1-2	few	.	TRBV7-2	TGTGCCAGCAGGTCTCGCAGGGTAGATGGCTACACCTTC	CASRSRRVDGYTF